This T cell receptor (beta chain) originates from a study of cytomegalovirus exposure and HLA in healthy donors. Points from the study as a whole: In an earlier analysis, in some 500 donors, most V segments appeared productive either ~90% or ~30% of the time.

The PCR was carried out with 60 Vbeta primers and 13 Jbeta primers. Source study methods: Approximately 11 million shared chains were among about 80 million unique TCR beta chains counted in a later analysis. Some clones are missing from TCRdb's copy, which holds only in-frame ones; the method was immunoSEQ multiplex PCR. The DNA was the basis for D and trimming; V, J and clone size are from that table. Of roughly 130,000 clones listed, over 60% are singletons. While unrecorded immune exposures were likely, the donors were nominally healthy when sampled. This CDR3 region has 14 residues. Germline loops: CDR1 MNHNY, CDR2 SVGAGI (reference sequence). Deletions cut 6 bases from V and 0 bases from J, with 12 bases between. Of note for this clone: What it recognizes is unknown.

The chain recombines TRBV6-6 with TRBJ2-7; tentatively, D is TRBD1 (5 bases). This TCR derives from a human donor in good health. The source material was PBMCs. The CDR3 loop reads CASSPDTASYEQYF. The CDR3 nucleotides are TGTGCCAGCAGCCCGGACACTGCCTCCTACGAGCAGTACTTC.